The 27 T cell receptor beta chains listed next were all sequenced from one sample in a study of patients and donors after allogeneic stem cell transplantation. TCRdb re-called the RT-PCR reads through MiXCR, storing one row per CDR3 protein. The table shows about 230,000 distinct CDR3 sequences, with roughly an eighth occurring only once. Sequenced: blood, either unsorted or a sorted T cell fraction (not recorded which). The receptors shown here come from a human donor who was either an allogeneic HSCT recipient or a stem cell or donor lymphocyte infusion donor (not recorded which). It is not recorded whose cells these are; they may come from a transplant donor.

The chain uses TRBV9 and TRBJ1-5; D ambiguous. V was cut by 0 bases and J by 5 bases, with 12 bases left in between. Germline CDR1 reads SGDLS; CDR2 reads YYNGEE. The CDR3 covers 15 residues. The CDR3 reads CASSVGSYPDQPQHF. DNA of the CDR3: TGTGCCAGCAGCGTAGGGTCCTACCCCGATCAGCCCCAGCATTTT.

This chain links TRBV30 with TRBJ1-5; 7 bases are a match to TRBD1. Germline CDR1 and CDR2: GTSNPN and SVGIG (reference sequence). The CDR3 is 14 residues long. Trimming removed 5 bases from V and 5 bases from J; junction bases left unmatched: 9. DNA for the CDR3: TGTGCCTGGGGCCTCCGGGACAGTTATCAGCCCCAGCATTTT. Its translation: CAWGLRDSYQPQHF.

The chain joins TRBV24-1 to TRBJ1-3; TRBD1 matches at 11 bases. The CDR3 runs to 16 residues. After removal of 9 bases from V and 3 bases from J, the junction contained 9 bases not matched to a gene. In germline, CDR1 is KGHDR, CDR2 SFDVKD. CDR3 bases: TGTGCCACCCCAGGACAGGGGGCCGGGGTTGGAAACACCATATATTTT. It yields the protein CATPGQGAGVGNTIYF.

CDR3 region: CASSLYRAQGPQHF. Here the CDR3 DNA reads TGTGCCAGCAGTCTATACAGGGCGCAAGGACCCCAGCATTTT. The gene calls are TRBV6-2 or TRBV6-3 and TRBJ1-5; the D gene is possibly TRBD1 (6 bases). V was trimmed by 5 bases and J by 10 bases, leaving 18 bases between them. This CDR3 comprises 14 residues. Germline CDR1 reads MNHEY; CDR2 reads SVGEGT.

The chain recombines TRBV6-1 with TRBJ2-7, with 11 bases aligning to TRBD1. CDR1 and CDR2 from the germline V gene are MNHNS and SASEGT. CDR3 length equals 15 residues. V lost 3 bases to trimming and J lost 4 bases; unmatched junction nucleotides: 5. Written as DNA, the CDR3 is TGTGCCAGCAGTGACCGGACAGGGGGCTCGTACGAGCAGTACTTC. Translated: CASSDRTGGSYEQYF.

In this sample, this clonotype turned up a few times. The V and J genes are TRBV12-3 or TRBV12-4 and TRBJ2-7; 7 positions agree with TRBD1. The CDR3 is made up of 15 amino acids. V gave up 5 bases and J gave up 1 base; unmatched junction bases: 8. CDR3: CASSPRNRGSYEQYF. CDR3 sequence (DNA): TGTGCCAGCAGTCCGCGAAACAGGGGATCCTACGAGCAGTACTTC.

This clonotype occurred a few times. The chain joins TRBV20-1 to TRBJ2-3, with 7 bases aligning to TRBD2. CDR3 length equals 14 residues. J gave up 1 base and V 5 bases, and 6 bases lay outside the gene matches. Germline V gene lookup returns CDR1 DFQATT and CDR2 SNEGSKA (reference sequence). The chain's CDR3 is CSAGTTTGTDTQYF. The CDR3 region has the DNA TGCAGTGCTGGGACTACGACGGGCACAGATACGCAGTATTTT.

V is TRBV3-1 and J is TRBJ2-2, with a possible D match to TRBD1 (6 bases). Looked up from germline, CDR1 is LGHDT and CDR2 is YNNKEL (reference sequence). This CDR3 is 17 amino acids long. V was clipped by 5 bases and J by 3 bases, with 19 bases between them. CDR3 coding DNA: TGTGCCAGCAGCTCTTACCCCTCAGGGGCGGACACCGGGGAGCTGTTTTTT. Its translation is CASSSYPSGADTGELFF.

This chain joins TRBV5-5 and TRBJ1-5, with no clear D. CDR1 and CDR2 (germline): SGHKS, YYEKEE (reference sequence). V was clipped by 0 bases and J by 2 bases, with 9 bases between them. The CDR3 runs 15 residues. CDR3 loop: CASSLGAPGNQPQHF. In DNA form, the CDR3 reads TGTGCCAGCAGCTTGGGGGCGCCGGGCAATCAGCCCCAGCATTTT.

This chain connects TRBV25-1 to TRBJ1-2; D remains ambiguous. The V end was cut by 4 bases, the J end by 7 bases, with 19 bases between. CDR3 length: 15 amino acids. CDR1 is MGHDK, CDR2 SYGVNS, per germline. DNA of the CDR3: TGTGCCAGCAGTGCCTCGGGCGGATTAGGAGGTGGCTACACCTTC. Protein product: CASSASGGLGGGYTF.

This clonotype was observed a few times. V gene TRBV5-4 combines with J gene TRBJ1-3; D gene uncertain. This CDR3 is 13 amino acids long. The V end lost 0 bases, the J end lost 8 bases, and 9 bases lay between the germline ends. Per the germline V gene, CDR1 is SGHNT and CDR2 is YYREEE (reference sequence). CDR3 protein: CASSLDPKDTIYF. The CDR3 DNA reads TGTGCCAGCAGCTTGGACCCAAAGGACACCATATATTTT.

This clonotype was recorded at least ten times. V gene TRBV6-5 combines with J gene TRBJ1-1, with D unclear. The CDR3 is 14 residues long. V lost 0 bases and J 8 bases, leaving 13 bases between the germline ends. CDR1 MNHEY and CDR2 SVGAGI come from the germline V gene. The chain's CDR3 is CASSYSTTFGEAFF. DNA for the CDR3: TGTGCCAGCAGTTACTCGACGACCTTCGGCGAAGCTTTCTTT.

In its sample, this clonotype was seen a few times. The V gene is TRBV7-2, the J gene TRBJ2-7, with TRBD1 matching 7 bases. The V segment lost 4 bases and the J segment 5 bases; nucleotides outside the gene matches: 8. The CDR3 extends over 14 amino acids. From germline, CDR1 is SGHTA and CDR2 FQGNSA. CDR3 region: CASSSSTGPNEQYF. The CDR3 bases are TGTGCCAGCAGCTCCTCGACAGGGCCCAACGAGCAGTACTTC.

This clonotype was observed a few times. The chain has TRBV14 and TRBJ1-1; D might be TRBD1 (6 bases). Trimming stripped 4 bases from V and 4 bases from J, with 16 bases between. Germline CDR1 reads SGHDN; CDR2 reads FVKESK. The length of the CDR3 is 15 residues. The CDR3 spells CASSRNTGRGTEAFF. Here the CDR3 DNA reads TGTGCCAGCAGCCGGAATACAGGGAGAGGCACTGAAGCTTTCTTT.

The chain employs TRBV5-1 and TRBJ2-2, with 10 bases matching TRBD2. V was pared by 3 bases and J by 2 bases, with 4 bases of the junction left unmatched. Looked up from germline, CDR1 is SGHRS and CDR2 is YFSETQ. CDR3 length equals 16 residues. In DNA form, the CDR3 reads TGCGCCAGCAGCTCCCTAGCGGGAGAAAACACCGGGGAGCTGTTTTTT. Translation: CASSSLAGENTGELFF.

V gene TRBV15 combines with J gene TRBJ2-1, with 8 bases identical to TRBD2. CDR3 length equals 16 residues. V lost 3 bases, J lost 6 bases, and 10 bases stayed unmatched. The germline CDR1 and CDR2 sequences are LNHNV and YYDKDF (reference sequence). CDR3 region: CATSSFAGGLSNEQFF. CDR3 sequence (DNA): TGTGCCACCAGCAGTTTCGCGGGGGGCCTTAGCAATGAGCAGTTCTTC.

This clonotype was detected a few times. The rearrangement joins TRBV20-1 to TRBJ1-6, with a weak D call TRBD1 (5 bases). Germline CDR1 is DFQATT and CDR2 is SNEGSKA (reference sequence). Trimming took off 0 bases at V and 7 bases at J, with 16 bases between the two ends. CDR3 length equals 16 residues. CDR3 in DNA: TGCAGTGCTAGAGATAGCTCAGGGCTAAGCAATTCACCCCTCCACTTT. Translating it yields CSARDSSGLSNSPLHF.

This clonotype has only a few counts. CDR3 DNA: TGTGCCAGCAGCTTACGCCAGGCGACATCACCCCTCCACTTT. Translated, it gives CASSLRQATSPLHF. The chain combines TRBV7-2 with TRBJ1-6; D remains unclear. CDR3 length equals 14 residues. V shed 2 bases and J shed 10 bases, with 12 bases lying between them. In germline, CDR1 is SGHTA, CDR2 FQGNSA.

A few counts support this clonotype. This chain joins TRBV5-1 and TRBJ2-3, with D hard to call. V was cut by 5 bases and J by 0 bases, with 10 bases left in between. This CDR3 spans 14 amino acids. CDR1 is SGHRS, CDR2 YFSETQ, per germline. The CDR3 sequence: CASRTVGSTDTQYF. In nucleotides, the CDR3 is TGCGCCAGCAGGACGGTGGGTAGCACAGATACGCAGTATTTT. Looking up the rest from reference TRBV5-1 and TRBJ2-3 gives the full variable domain: KAGVTQTPRYLIKTRGQQVTLSCSPISGHRSVSWYQQTPGQGLQFLFEYFSETQRNKGNFPGRFSGRQFSNSRSEMNVSTLELGDSALYLCASRTVGSTDTQYFGPGTRLTVL.

This chain joins TRBV7-8 and TRBJ1-3; tentatively, D is TRBD1 (5 bases). V was clipped by 4 bases and J by 3 bases, with 19 bases between them. Germline CDR1 and CDR2: SGHVS and FQNEAQ. The CDR3 runs 17 residues. CDR3 loop: CASSSSVVVGHGNTIYF. CDR3 nucleotide sequence: TGTGCCAGCAGCTCTTCTGTAGTGGTGGGGCATGGAAACACCATATATTTT. The variable domain in full, completed from reference TRBV7-8 and TRBJ1-3, reads GAGVSQSPRYKVAKRGQDVALRCDPISGHVSLFWYQQALGQGPEFLTYFQNEAQLDKSGLPSDRFFAERPEGSVSTLKIQRTQQEDSAVYLCASSSSVVVGHGNTIYFGEGSWLTVV.

V gene TRBV2 combines with J gene TRBJ2-7; TRBD1 matches 7 bases. Germline lookup yields CDR1 SNHLY and CDR2 FYNNEI. This CDR3 is 15 amino acids long. V was clipped by 6 bases and J by 7 bases; unmatched bases: 15. The DNA for the CDR3 is TGTGCCAGCAGACCCATTGAGACAGGGTTGAGGGAGCAGTACTTC. Translating gives CASRPIETGLREQYF.

This clonotype was seen ten or more times. The chain joins TRBV11-2 to TRBJ2-5, with D perhaps matching TRBD2 (6 bases). The germline gives CDR1 SGHAT, CDR2 FQNNGV. The CDR3 is 15 amino acids. Trimming shortened V by 5 bases and J by 5 bases, and 18 bases separated the two germline ends. Written as DNA, the CDR3 is TGTGCCAGCAGCCTACTCGGGAGTCGGGGGGAGACCCAGTACTTC. Translation: CASSLLGSRGETQYF.

This clonotype showed up many times. The chain combines TRBV12-3 or TRBV12-4 with TRBJ2-1; 14 bases line up with TRBD2. V lost 8 bases, J lost 8 bases, and 8 bases stayed unmatched. The length of the CDR3 is 15 residues. The CDR3 sequence is CASRGTSGSPHEQFF. For the CDR3, the DNA is TGTGCCAGCCGGGGGACTAGCGGGAGCCCCCATGAGCAGTTCTTC.

Many counts were recorded for this clonotype. The chain links TRBV7-2 to TRBJ1-5; 7 bases are shared with TRBD1. Trimming at V came to 7 bases and at J to 4 bases, leaving 4 bases not matched to a gene. The CDR3 has 13 amino acids. CDR1 SGHTA and CDR2 FQGNSA come from the germline V gene. CDR3 bases: TGTGCCAGCAACACAGGGGTTAATCAGCCCCAGCATTTT. Encoded protein: CASNTGVNQPQHF. The variable domain in full, with the rest retrieved from reference TRBV7-2 and TRBJ1-5, is GAGVSQSPSNKVTEKGKDVELRCDPISGHTALYWYRQSLGQGLEFLIYFQGNSAPDKSGLPSDRFSAERTGGSVSTLTIQRTQQEDSAVYLCASNTGVNQPQHFGDGTRLSIL.

This clonotype was counted only a few times. This rearrangement joins TRBV5-8 to TRBJ1-5; D remains ambiguous. V gave up 1 base and J gave up 6 bases, with 17 bases separating them. The CDR3 is 16 residues long. In germline, CDR1 is SGHTS, CDR2 YDEGEE. The CDR3 nucleotides are TGTGCCAGCAGCTTGTTAGCTATCTTGGGAAGTCAGCCCCAGCATTTT. Protein product: CASSLLAILGSQPQHF.

This clonotype came up many times. The chain's CDR3 is CATWRGQGTDTQYF. The CDR3 coding sequence is TGTGCCACCTGGAGGGGGCAGGGCACAGATACGCAGTATTTT. This chain uses TRBV6-1 with TRBJ2-3, with D possibly matching TRBD1 (7 bases). The CDR3 sequence is 14 residues long. Germline loops: CDR1 MNHNS, CDR2 SASEGT. The V end lost 10 bases, the J end lost 1 base, and 15 bases lay between the germline ends.

This clonotype was found a few times. The chain joins TRBV6-6 to TRBJ1-1; the D gene is possibly TRBD1 (6 bases). Germline-derived CDR1 and CDR2 are MNHNY and SVGAGI (reference sequence). V was cut by 6 bases and J by 9 bases, with 11 bases left in between. This CDR3 spans 11 amino acids. The CDR3 nucleotides are TGTGCCAGCAGGACAGGCCCAAAAGCTTTCTTT. Encoded protein: CASRTGPKAFF.